This paragraph reports one TCR beta chain. What it recognizes is unknown. A read error may explain this, as a much larger clone is one base away. Without the conserved terminal phenylalanine or tryptophan, this CDR3 likely stems from a read error. The TCR beta profiling, which covered VDJ combination and CDR3 sequence, was carried out using genomic DNA as the template. TCRdb re-derived calls from the reads in MiXCR, one entry per CDR3 protein. The sample holds around 500,000 distinct CDR3 sequences, roughly a third seen once. An expansion of CD8+CD57+ cells by flow cytometry had been shown in patients chosen for sequencing. Severe acquired aplastic anemia was present in all patients. Patient blood was sampled before any therapy had been received. The V gene lost 3 bases and the J gene lost 3 bases, with 15 bases spanning the gap. This CDR3 has 15 amino acids. Germline lookup yields CDR1 SQVTM and CDR2 ANQGSEA.

This sample stems from a study of CD8+CD57+ T cells in acquired aplastic anemia. In the study overall: DNA from sorted CD4+ and CD8+ cells averaged roughly 3.4 ug. Study findings and constraints: Patients did not significantly differ from controls in CD8+ Simpson's diversity.

The receptor comes from a human donor with aplastic anemia. The chain combines TRBV29-1 with TRBJ1-3; TRBD1 is a possible D gene (6 bases). The sequenced material came from sorted CD4+, CD8+, or CD8+CD57+ T cells (not recorded which) from PBMCs. The CDR3 sequence is CSVEEFGGFGNTIYV. As DNA, the CDR3 is TGCAGCGTTGAGGAGTTCGGGGGCTTTGGAAACACCATATATGTT.